A selection of T cell receptor beta chains follows, all from one sample in a study of metastatic and nonmetastatic thyroid tumors. TCRdb called clones again from the PCR reads with MiXCR. The data hold roughly 40,000 clones, with about 15% observed a single time. The sample was blood. Receptors were obtained from a female donor with papillary thyroid cancer or a benign thyroid nodule (not recorded which). Some clones in this sample may be carry-over from other donors' samples. The CDR3 runs from the conserved cysteine through the conserved F or W. D genes are given only for firm matches. Clone size is shown for a subset of rows, as once, few, many or a class of expanded clone.

J	size	V	D	DNA	CDR3
TRBJ2-5	many	TRBV20-1	-	TGCAGTGCTAGAACTGGAGAGACCCAGTACTTC	CSARTGETQYF
TRBJ2-3	many	TRBV30	-	TGTGCCTGGAGAAGCGGGCTCGGAACAGATACGCAGTATTTT	CAWRSGLGTDTQYF
TRBJ2-4	few	TRBV30	-	TGTGCCTGGAGTGTACGGAGTCAGCTAGCAAAAAACATTAAGTACTTC	CAWSVRSQLAKNIKYF
TRBJ2-2	many	TRBV6-2/TRBV6-3	TRBD2	TGTGCCAGCAGAGGTAGCGGGCCCGGGGAGCTGTTTTTT	CASRGSGPGELFF
TRBJ1-2	-	TRBV4-1	-	TGCGCCAGCAGCCAAGATTCGGGGAATCTCAACTATGGCTACACCTTC	CASSQDSGNLNYGYTF
TRBJ1-1	-	TRBV14	TRBD1	TGTGCCAGCAGTTATTTAACAGGGGGATTGGAGAACACTGAAGCTTTCTTT	CASSYLTGGLENTEAFF
TRBJ1-3	medium-sized	TRBV28	-	TGTGCCAGCAGTACGGAGGGCGCGGGAGGAAACACCATATATTTT	CASSTEGAGGNTIYF
TRBJ2-3	many	TRBV3-1	TRBD1	TGTGCCAGCAGCCAGGGCAGGGGGCGTTTCACAGATACGCAGTATTTT	CASSQGRGRFTDTQYF
TRBJ1-2	-	TRBV7-9	-	TGTGCCAGCAGCCCCGAGCGGGCTAACTATGGCTACACCTTC	CASSPERANYGYTF
TRBJ2-3	-	TRBV6-5	-	TGTGCCAGCAGTTACGTTCTGGGTGGAATAGATACGCAGTATTTT	CASSYVLGGIDTQYF
TRBJ1-1	few	TRBV2	-	TGTGCCAGCAGTGTCGTACAGGATGAAGCTTTCTTT	CASSVVQDEAFF
TRBJ1-6	few	TRBV6-1	TRBD1	TGTGCCAGCAGTGGACAGGGCGGTCGTTCACCCCTCCACTTT	CASSGQGGRSPLHF
TRBJ1-2	-	TRBV6-5	TRBD1	TGTGCCAGCAGTCCCTCGACAGGGACCAGCTATGGCTACACCTTC	CASSPSTGTSYGYTF
TRBJ2-1	-	TRBV20-1	-	TGCAGTGCTAGAGATACGATAGGGCTGGGAAGTGAGCAGTTCTTC	CSARDTIGLGSEQFF
TRBJ2-2	many	TRBV30	TRBD1	TGTGCCTGGAGTGTGTTCGGACAGGGAAACACCGGGGAGCTGTTTTTT	CAWSVFGQGNTGELFF
TRBJ2-7	many	TRBV2	-	TGTGCCAGCAGTGGGGGACATCTCTACGAGCAGTACTTC	CASSGGHLYEQYF
TRBJ1-5	-	TRBV7-8	-	TGTGCCAGCAGTCTTACTGTGCCCCAGCATTTT	CASSLTVPQHF
TRBJ1-1	-	TRBV6-2/TRBV6-3	-	TGTGCCAGCAGTTACTCGTCGGGGGTCTCGTCTCCAAAAGGAGCTTTCTTT	CASSYSSGVSSPKGAFF
TRBJ1-2	-	TRBV9	-	TGTGCCAGCAGCGTCCACGGGGACGTCAACTATGGCTACACCTTC	CASSVHGDVNYGYTF
TRBJ2-7	many	TRBV5-5	TRBD1	TGTGCCAGCAGCCCTCGGACAGGGATCAACGAGCAGTACTTC	CASSPRTGINEQYF
TRBJ2-2	-	TRBV12-3/TRBV12-4	-	TGTGCCAGCAGTCCCCTCAGCGGTGGGGCCCCCGGCGAGCTGTTTTTT	CASSPLSGGAPGELFF
TRBJ2-5	many	TRBV11-1	-	TGTGCCAGCAGTTCGGACACCTACCAAGAGACCCAGTACTTC	CASSSDTYQETQYF
TRBJ1-2	many	TRBV3-1	TRBD1	TGTGCCAGCAGCCCCAGGACAGGGACGGATGGCTACACCTTC	CASSPRTGTDGYTF
TRBJ2-5	many	TRBV15	TRBD2	TGTGCCACCAGCAGAGATCGGGGGGGGGAGACCCAGTACTTC	CATSRDRGGETQYF
TRBJ1-5	many	TRBV29-1	-	TGCAGCGTGGGGTCTTCGCGTCAGCCCCAGCATTTT	CSVGSSRQPQHF
TRBJ2-1	many	TRBV28	TRBD2	TGTGCCAGCAGTTTATCACGCGGGAGTAGTGGGAATGAGCAGTTCTTC	CASSLSRGSSGNEQFF
TRBJ2-1	-	TRBV20-1	-	TGCAGTGCCCCGCGGGGGACAGAATTAAATAATGAGCAGTTCTTC	CSAPRGTELNNEQFF
TRBJ2-7	many	TRBV2	-	TGTGCCAGCAGTGAAGGTGCAGGGAGTGGCTACGAGCAGTACTTC	CASSEGAGSGYEQYF
TRBJ2-1	many	TRBV5-6	-	TGTGCCAGCACCATATACAGGGTACACAATGAGCAGTTCTTC	CASTIYRVHNEQFF
TRBJ2-7	few	TRBV6-5	-	TGTGCCAGCAGTTACCCGAGAGGGTCCGGGACGTGGCATAGGGAGCAGTACTTC	CASSYPRGSGTWHREQYF
TRBJ2-1	many	TRBV7-8	TRBD2	TGTGCCAGCAGCTTATTGCGGGGGGTTTTCTACAATGAGCAGTTCTTC	CASSLLRGVFYNEQFF
TRBJ1-2	many	TRBV5-1	TRBD1	TGCGCCAGCAGCTTAAGGACAGGAGACGCTAACTATGGCTACACCTTC	CASSLRTGDANYGYTF
TRBJ2-3	many	TRBV4-2	TRBD2	TGTGCCAGCAGCCCCCGACTAGCGGGGGGGCCTAAGGATACGCAGTATTTT	CASSPRLAGGPKDTQYF
TRBJ2-3	many	TRBV5-1	TRBD1	TGCGCCAGCAGCCTCGGGACAGGGAGAGATACGCAGTATTTT	CASSLGTGRDTQYF
TRBJ2-7	many	TRBV4-1	-	TGCGCCAGCAGCCAAGTCCTCCGGATAACCCCCTACGAGCAGTACTTC	CASSQVLRITPYEQYF
TRBJ1-6	many	TRBV4-1	-	TGCGCCAGCGGGCCCTTTGAGAGTGGTAAATCACCCCTCCACTTT	CASGPFESGKSPLHF
TRBJ1-1	-	TRBV12-3/TRBV12-4	-	TGTGCCAGCAGCCCGTTCCCAGGGTGGCGGCCGAACACTGAAGCTTTCTTT	CASSPFPGWRPNTEAFF
TRBJ2-7	many	TRBV5-8	-	TGTGCCAGCAGCATCGGCGGCGGCGGGACCTACGAGCAGTACTTC	CASSIGGGGTYEQYF
TRBJ2-1	-	TRBV27	TRBD2	TGTGCCAGCAGGCTTAGCGGGAAGTGGGCGAATGAGCAGTTCTTC	CASRLSGKWANEQFF
TRBJ2-7	-	TRBV24-1	-	TGTGCCACCAGTGACAGCTCCTACGAGCAGTACTTC	CATSDSSYEQYF